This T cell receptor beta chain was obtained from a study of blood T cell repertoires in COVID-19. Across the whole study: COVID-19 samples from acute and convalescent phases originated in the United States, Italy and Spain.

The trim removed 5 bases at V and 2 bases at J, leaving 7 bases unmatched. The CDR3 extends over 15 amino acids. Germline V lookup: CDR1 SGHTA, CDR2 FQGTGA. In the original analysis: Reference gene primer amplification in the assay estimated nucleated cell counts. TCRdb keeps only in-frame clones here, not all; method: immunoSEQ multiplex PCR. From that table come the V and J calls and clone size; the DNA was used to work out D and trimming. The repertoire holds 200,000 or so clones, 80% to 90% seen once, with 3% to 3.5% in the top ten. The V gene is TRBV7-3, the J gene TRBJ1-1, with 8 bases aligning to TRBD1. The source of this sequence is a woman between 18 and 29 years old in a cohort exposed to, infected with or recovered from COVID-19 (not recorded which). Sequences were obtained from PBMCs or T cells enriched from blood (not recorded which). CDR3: CASSPGQGRNTEAFF. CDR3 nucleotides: TGTGCCAGCAGCCCCGGACAGGGTAGAAACACTGAAGCTTTCTTT. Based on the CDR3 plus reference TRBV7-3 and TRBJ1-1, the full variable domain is GAGVSQTPSNKVTEKGKYVELRCDPISGHTALYWYRQSLGQGPEFLIYFQGTGAADDSGLPNDRFFAVRPEGSVSTLKIQRTERGDSAVYLCASSPGQGRNTEAFFGQGTRLTVV.